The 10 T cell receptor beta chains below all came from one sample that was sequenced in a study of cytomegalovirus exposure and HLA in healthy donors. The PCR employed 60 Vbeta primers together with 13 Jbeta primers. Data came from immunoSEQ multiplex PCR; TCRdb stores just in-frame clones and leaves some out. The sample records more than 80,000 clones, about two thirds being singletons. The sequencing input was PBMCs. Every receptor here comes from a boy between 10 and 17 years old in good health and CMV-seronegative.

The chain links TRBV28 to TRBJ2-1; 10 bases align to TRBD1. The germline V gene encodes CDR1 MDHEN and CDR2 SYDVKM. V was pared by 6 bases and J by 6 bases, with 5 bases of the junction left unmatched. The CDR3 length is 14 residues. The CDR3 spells CASSHGTGVNEQFF. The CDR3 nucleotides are TGTGCCAGCAGCCACGGGACAGGGGTCAATGAGCAGTTCTTC.

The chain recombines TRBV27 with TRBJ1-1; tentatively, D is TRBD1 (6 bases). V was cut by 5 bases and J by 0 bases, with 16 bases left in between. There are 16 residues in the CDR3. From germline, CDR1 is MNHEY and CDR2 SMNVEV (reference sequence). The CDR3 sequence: CASSNSRDMLNTEAFF. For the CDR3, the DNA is TGTGCCAGCAGTAATTCCCGGGACATGCTGAACACTGAAGCTTTCTTT.

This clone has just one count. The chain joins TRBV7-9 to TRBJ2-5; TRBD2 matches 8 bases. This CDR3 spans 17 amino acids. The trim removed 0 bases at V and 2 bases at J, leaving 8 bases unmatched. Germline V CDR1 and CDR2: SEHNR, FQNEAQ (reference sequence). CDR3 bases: TGTGCCAGCAGCTTAGCCTTCTCGGCGGGGGGACAAGAGACCCAGTACTTC. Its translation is CASSLAFSAGGQETQYF.

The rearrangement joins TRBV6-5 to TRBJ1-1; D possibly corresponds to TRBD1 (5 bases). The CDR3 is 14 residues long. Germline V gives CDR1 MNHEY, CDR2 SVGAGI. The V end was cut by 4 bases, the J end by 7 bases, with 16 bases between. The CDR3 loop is CASSSSVGQGEAFF. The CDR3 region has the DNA TGTGCCAGCAGTTCGTCGGTGGGGCAAGGTGAAGCTTTCTTT.

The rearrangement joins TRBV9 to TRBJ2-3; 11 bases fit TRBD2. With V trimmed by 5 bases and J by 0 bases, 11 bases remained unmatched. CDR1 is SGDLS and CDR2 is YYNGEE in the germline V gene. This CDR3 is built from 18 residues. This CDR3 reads CASSLTRTSGSSTDTQYF. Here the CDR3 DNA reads TGTGCCAGCAGTCTTACTAGGACTAGCGGGTCTAGCACAGATACGCAGTATTTT.

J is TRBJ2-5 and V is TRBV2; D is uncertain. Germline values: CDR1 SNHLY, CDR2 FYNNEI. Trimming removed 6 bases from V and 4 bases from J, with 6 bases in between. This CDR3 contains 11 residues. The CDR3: CASRYSETQYF. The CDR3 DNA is TGTGCCAGCAGGTATTCAGAGACCCAGTACTTC.

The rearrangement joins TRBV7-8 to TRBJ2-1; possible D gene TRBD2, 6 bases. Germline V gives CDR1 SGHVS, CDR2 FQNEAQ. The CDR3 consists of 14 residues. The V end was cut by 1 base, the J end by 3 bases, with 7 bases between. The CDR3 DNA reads TGTGCCAGCAGCTTAGGGAGGGTCTACAATGAGCAGTTCTTC. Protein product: CASSLGRVYNEQFF.

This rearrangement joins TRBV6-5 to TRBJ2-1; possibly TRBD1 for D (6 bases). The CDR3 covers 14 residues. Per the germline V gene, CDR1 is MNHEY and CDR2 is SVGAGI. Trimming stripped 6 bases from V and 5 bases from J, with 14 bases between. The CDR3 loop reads CASSRLDRNNEQFF. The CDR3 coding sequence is TGTGCCAGCAGCCGCTTGGACAGAAACAATGAGCAGTTCTTC.

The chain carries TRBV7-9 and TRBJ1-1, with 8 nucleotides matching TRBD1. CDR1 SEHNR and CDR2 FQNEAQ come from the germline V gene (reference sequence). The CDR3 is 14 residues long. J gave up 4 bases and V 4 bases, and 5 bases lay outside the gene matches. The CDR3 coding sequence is TGTGCCAGCAGCTCCGACAGGGGAGTCACTGAAGCTTTCTTT. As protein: CASSSDRGVTEAFF.

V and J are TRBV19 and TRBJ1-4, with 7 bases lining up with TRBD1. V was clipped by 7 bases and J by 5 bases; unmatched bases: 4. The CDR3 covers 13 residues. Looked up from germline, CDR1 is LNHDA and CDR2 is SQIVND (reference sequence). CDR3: CASNRGENEKLFF. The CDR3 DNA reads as TGTGCCAGTAACAGGGGAGAGAATGAAAAACTGTTTTTT.